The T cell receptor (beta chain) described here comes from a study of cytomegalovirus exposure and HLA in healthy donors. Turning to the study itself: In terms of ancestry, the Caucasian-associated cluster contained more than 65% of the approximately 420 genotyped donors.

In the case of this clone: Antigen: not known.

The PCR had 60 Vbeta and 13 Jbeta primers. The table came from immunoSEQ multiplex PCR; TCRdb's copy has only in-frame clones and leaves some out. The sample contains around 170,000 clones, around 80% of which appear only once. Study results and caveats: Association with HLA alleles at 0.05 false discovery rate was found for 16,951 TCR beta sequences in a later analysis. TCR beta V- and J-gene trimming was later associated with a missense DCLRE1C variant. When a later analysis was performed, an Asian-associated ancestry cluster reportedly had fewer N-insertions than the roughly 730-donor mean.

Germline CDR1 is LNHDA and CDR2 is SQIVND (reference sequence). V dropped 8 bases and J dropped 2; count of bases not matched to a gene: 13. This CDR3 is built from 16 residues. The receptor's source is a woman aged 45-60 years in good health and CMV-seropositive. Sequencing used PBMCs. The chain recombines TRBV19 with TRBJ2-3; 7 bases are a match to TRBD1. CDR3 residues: CASSRGHQFFTDTQYF. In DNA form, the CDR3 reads TGTGCCAGTTCAAGGGGGCATCAATTTTTCACAGATACGCAGTATTTT.